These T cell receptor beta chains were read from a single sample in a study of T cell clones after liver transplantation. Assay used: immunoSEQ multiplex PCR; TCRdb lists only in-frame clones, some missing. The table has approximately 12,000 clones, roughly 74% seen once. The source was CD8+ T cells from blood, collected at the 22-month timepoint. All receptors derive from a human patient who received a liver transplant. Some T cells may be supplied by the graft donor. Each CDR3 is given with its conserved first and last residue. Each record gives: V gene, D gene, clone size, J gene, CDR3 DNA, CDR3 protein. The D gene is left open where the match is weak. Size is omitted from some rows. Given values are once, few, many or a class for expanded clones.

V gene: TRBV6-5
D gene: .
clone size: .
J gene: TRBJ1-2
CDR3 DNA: TGTGCCAGCAAGGGGCCGACAGACTATGGCTACACCTTC
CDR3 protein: CASKGPTDYGYTF

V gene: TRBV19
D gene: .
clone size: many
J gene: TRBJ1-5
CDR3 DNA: TGTGCCAGTGGGGGTGGGGGGGCAGATCAGCCCCAGCATTTT
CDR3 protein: CASGGGGADQPQHF

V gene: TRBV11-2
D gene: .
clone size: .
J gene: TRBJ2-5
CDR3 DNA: TGTGCCAGCAGCCAGGAGGGGGCTATCCAAGAGACCCAGTACTTC
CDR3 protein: CASSQEGAIQETQYF

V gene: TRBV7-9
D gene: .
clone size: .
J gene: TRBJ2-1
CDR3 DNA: TGTGCCAGCAGCTTAGTTTCGGTTAAGGAGGAGCAGTTCTTC
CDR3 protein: CASSLVSVKEEQFF

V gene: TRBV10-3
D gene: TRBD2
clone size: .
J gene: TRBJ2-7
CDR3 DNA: TGTGCCATCAGTGAACCCCTAGCGGGGGGGTCCTCCTACGAGCAGTACTTC
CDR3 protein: CAISEPLAGGSSYEQYF

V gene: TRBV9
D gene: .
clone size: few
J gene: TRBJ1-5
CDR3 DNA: TGTGCCAGCAGCGTAGGGCCAGGTCTACGACAGCCCCAGCATTTT
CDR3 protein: CASSVGPGLRQPQHF

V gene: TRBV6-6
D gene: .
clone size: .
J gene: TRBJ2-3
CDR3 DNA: TGTGCCAGCAGTTACGAGGTAGCAGTCTCAGATACGCAGTATTTT
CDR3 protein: CASSYEVAVSDTQYF

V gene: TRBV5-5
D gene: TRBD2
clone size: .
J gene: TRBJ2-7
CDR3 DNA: TGTGCCAGCAGTTATGGGGGGGTCTCCTACGAGCAGTACTTC
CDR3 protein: CASSYGGVSYEQYF

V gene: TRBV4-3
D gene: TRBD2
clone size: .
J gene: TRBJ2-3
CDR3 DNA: TGCGCCAGCAGCCAAGAAAGCGGGGGGGCTCATACGCAGTATTTT
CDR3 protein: CASSQESGGAHTQYF

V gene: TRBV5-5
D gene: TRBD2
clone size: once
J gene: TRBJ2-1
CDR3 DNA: TGTGCCAGCAGCCCGAATCCGGGACTAGCGGGGGGGCTAACTAGTGAGCAGTTCTTC
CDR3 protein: CASSPNPGLAGGLTSEQFF

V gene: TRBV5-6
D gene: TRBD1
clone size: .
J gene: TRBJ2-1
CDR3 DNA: TGTGCCAGCAGCGGAACAGGGGGCTCCTACAATGAGCAGTTCTTC
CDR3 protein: CASSGTGGSYNEQFF

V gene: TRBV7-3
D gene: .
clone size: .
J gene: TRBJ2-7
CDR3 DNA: TGTGCCAGCAGCCCCGCAGACGACCAATCCTACGAGCAGTACTTC
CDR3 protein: CASSPADDQSYEQYF

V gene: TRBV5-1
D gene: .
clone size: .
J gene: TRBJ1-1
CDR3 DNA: TGCGCCAGCAGCTTATCTCAGGGAATGAACACTGAAGCTTTCTTT
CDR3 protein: CASSLSQGMNTEAFF

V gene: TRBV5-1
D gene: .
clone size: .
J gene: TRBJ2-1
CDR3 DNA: TGCGCCAGCAGCAATTTAAACAGGGCCCAAGATGAGCAGTTCTTC
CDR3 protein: CASSNLNRAQDEQFF

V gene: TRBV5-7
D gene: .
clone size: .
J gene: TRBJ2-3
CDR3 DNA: TGTGCCAGCAGCTTGGATGACACAGATACGCAGTATTTT
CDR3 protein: CASSLDDTDTQYF

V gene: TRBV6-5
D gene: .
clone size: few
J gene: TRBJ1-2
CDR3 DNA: TGTGCCAGCAGTTCCCAAGGGGGGTCGGGTGACGGCTACACCTTC
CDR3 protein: CASSSQGGSGDGYTF

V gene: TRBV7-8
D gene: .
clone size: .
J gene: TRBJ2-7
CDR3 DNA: TGTGCCAGCAGCGATGAAAATGGTAGTCCGTCCTACGAGCAGTACTTC
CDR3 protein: CASSDENGSPSYEQYF

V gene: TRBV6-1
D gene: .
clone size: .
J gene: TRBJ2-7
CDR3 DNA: TGTGCCAGCCGACACACCTACGAGCAGTACTTC
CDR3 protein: CASRHTYEQYF

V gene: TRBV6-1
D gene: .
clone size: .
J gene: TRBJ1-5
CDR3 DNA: TGTGCCAGCAGTGAAGCTCTCAATCAGCCCCAGCATTTT
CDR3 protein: CASSEALNQPQHF

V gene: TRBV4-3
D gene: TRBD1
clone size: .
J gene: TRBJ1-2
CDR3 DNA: TGCGCCAGCAGCCCTCATACCAATTCCGGGACAGGTACCTATGGCTACACCTTC
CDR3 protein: CASSPHTNSGTGTYGYTF

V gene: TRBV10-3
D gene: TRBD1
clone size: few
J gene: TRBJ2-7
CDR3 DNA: TGTGCCATCAGGCGCGGGACAGGGGACTACGAGCAGTACTTC
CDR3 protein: CAIRRGTGDYEQYF

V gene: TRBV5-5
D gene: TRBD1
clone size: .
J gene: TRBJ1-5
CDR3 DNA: TGCGCCAGCAGCCAGGACGTGGGACAGTTTCAGCCCCAGCATTTT
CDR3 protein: CASSQDVGQFQPQHF

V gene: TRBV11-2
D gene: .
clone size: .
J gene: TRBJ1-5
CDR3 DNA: TGTGCCAGCAGCCCCCTGGGAGGGCAGGGCAATCAGCCCCAGCATTTT
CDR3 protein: CASSPLGGQGNQPQHF

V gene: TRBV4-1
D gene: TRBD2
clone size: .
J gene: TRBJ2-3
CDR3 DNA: TGCGCCAGCAGCCAAGCTTGGCGGGAGGTCCCAGATACGCAGTATTTT
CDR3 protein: CASSQAWREVPDTQYF

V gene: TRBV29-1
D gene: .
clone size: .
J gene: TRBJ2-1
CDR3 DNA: TGCAGCGCTGAGGGAATAGCGACCTACAATGAGCAGTTCTTC
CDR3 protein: CSAEGIATYNEQFF

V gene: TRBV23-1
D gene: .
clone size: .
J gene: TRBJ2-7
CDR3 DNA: TGCGCCAGCAGTCAATTGCCCCACGGGTCCTACGAGCAGTACTTC
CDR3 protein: CASSQLPHGSYEQYF

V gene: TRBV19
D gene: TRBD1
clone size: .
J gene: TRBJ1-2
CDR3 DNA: TGTGCCAGTAGTTTTACGACAGGGGGCTGGTATGGCTACACCTTC
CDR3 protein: CASSFTTGGWYGYTF

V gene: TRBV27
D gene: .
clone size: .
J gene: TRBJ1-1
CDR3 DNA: TGTGCCAGCAGTTTCTGGACCGGGACTGAAGCTTTCTTT
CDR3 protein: CASSFWTGTEAFF

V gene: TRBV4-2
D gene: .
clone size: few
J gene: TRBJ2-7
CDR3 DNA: TGTGCCAGCAGCCAAGTGGGGGCGGAATGGAGCGGGGAAAGACACGAGCAGTACTTC
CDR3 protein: CASSQVGAEWSGERHEQYF

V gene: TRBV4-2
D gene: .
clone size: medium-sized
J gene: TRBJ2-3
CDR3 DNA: TGTGCCAGCAGTCCTAAGGACGGGAGTGGCACAGATACGCAGTATTTT
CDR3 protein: CASSPKDGSGTDTQYF

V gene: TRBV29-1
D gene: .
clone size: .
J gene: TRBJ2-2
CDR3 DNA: TGCAGCGTTGATGTAGACGGGGAGCTGTTTTTT
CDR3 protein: CSVDVDGELFF

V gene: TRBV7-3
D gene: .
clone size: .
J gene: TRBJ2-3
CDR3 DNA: TGTGCCAGCCGCGGTGATACAGATACGCAGTATTTT
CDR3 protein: CASRGDTDTQYF

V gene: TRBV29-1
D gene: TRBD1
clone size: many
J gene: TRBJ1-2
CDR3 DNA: TGCAGCGTTGACCCAGGGGGCGCGTTTGGCTACACCTTC
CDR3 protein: CSVDPGGAFGYTF

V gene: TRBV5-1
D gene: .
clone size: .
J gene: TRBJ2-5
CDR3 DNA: TGCGCCAGCAGCCTCTGGCAGGGGACCCAAGAGACCCAGTACTTC
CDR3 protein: CASSLWQGTQETQYF

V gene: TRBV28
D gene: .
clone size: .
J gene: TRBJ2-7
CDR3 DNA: TGTGCCAGCAGTACGGACAGCCCCGGGCACGAGCAGTACTTC
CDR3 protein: CASSTDSPGHEQYF

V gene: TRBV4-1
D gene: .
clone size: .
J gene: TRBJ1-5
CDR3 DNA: TGCGCCAGCAGCCAAGGGGTGAGCAATCAGCCCCAGCATTTT
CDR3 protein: CASSQGVSNQPQHF

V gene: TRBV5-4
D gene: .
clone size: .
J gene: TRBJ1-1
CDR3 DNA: TGTGCCAGCAGCTTCTGGGGGAACACTGAAGCTTTCTTT
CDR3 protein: CASSFWGNTEAFF

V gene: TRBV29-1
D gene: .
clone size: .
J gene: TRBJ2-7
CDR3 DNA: TGCAGCGTTGAAGAGACGGACTACGAGCAGTACTTC
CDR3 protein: CSVEETDYEQYF